The entry below describes one T cell receptor beta chain. As yet, its antigen is unknown. This specimen belongs to a study of cytomegalovirus exposure and HLA in healthy donors. Study-level results: The presence/absence work took it that sequencing depth was about the same across donors.

Primers: 60 Vbeta forward and 13 Jbeta reverse. TCRdb's copy holds only in-frame clones and misses some; the assay was immunoSEQ multiplex PCR. The sample totals over 100,000 clones. With V trimmed by 4 bases and J by 3 bases, 4 bases remained unmatched. This CDR3 is built from 15 residues. The germline gives CDR1 MRHNA, CDR2 SNTAGT. The V call is TRBV6-4, the J call TRBJ2-1; 9 bases map to TRBD2. The TCR originated in a man in his late teens or twenties in good health and CMV-seronegative. Input material: PBMCs. The CDR3 reads CASSVETSGYNEQFF. The CDR3 region has the DNA TGTGCCAGCAGTGTTGAGACTAGCGGCTACAATGAGCAGTTCTTC.